This T cell receptor beta chain emerged from a study of blood T cell repertoires in COVID-19. Study as a whole: Whether acute or convalescent, the COVID-19 samples came from the United States, Italy and Spain. Sources were T cells, B-cell-depleted T cells, or PBMCs; the material itself was cDNA or gDNA.

V was cut by 5 bases and J by 0 bases, with 14 bases left in between. CDR3 length equals 16 residues. The germline V gene encodes CDR1 MNHEY and CDR2 SMNVEV (reference sequence). Authors' analysis steps: How many nucleated cells were present was estimated from reference gene primer amplification. Sequencing was performed with immunoSEQ multiplex PCR; in TCRdb, only in-frame clones are kept and a portion is missing. That table supplies the V and J calls and clone size; D and trimming were determined from the DNA. The table has approximately 30,000 clones, roughly 90% seen once; the top ten hold approximately 16%.

The TCR comes from a human donor with active COVID-19. The donor label of this sample is uncertain. What was sequenced was peripheral blood. The V gene is TRBV27, the J gene TRBJ1-5, with a possible D match to TRBD1 (5 bases). In DNA, the CDR3 is TGTGCCAGCAGTCCCCGACAGCAATATAGCAATCAGCCCCAGCATTTT. This gives the protein CASSPRQQYSNQPQHF.